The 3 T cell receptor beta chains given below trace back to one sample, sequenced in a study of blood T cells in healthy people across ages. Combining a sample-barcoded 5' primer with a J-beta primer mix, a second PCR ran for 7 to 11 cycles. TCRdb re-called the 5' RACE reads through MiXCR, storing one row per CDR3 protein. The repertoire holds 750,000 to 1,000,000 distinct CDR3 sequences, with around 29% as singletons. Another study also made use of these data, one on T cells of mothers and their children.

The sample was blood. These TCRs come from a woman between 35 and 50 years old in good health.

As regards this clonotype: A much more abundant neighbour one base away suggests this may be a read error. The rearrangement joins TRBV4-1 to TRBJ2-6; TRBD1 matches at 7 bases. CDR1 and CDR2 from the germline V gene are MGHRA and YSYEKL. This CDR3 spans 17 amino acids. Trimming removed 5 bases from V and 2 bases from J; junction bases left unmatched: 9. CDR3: CASSVQQGSTGANVLTF. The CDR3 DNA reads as TGCGCCAGCAGCGTCCAACAGGGGTCGACTGGGGCCAACGTCCTGACTTTC.

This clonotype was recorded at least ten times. The CDR3 nucleotides read TGTGCCAGCAGCGCGGTCCCGGGGGGGCTAAATAATGAGCAGTTCTTC. Residues: CASSAVPGGLNNEQFF. V is TRBV7-3 and J is TRBJ2-1; 8 nucleotides agree with TRBD2. The CDR3 is made up of 16 amino acids. CDR1 and CDR2 from the germline V gene are SGHTA and FQGTGA. The V and J ends lost 5 bases and 7 bases, in that order; junction bases with no gene match: 13.

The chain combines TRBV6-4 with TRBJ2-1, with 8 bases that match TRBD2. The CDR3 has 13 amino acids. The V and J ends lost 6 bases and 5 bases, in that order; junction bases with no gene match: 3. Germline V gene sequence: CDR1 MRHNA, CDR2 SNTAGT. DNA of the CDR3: TGTGCCAGCAGGGAGCGGGAGAACAATGAGCAGTTCTTC. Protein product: CASRERENNEQFF.